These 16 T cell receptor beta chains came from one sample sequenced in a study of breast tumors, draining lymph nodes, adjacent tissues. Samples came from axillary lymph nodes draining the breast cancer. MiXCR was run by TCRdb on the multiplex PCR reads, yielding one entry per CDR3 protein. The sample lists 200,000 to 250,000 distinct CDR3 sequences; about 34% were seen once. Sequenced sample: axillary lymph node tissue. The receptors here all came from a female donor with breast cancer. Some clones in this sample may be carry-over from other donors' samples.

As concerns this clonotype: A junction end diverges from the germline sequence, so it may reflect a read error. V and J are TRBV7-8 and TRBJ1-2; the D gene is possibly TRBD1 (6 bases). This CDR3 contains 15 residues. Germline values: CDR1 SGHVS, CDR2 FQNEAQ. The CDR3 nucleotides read TGTGCCAGCAGCTTGGCCCAGGGGCTTAACTATGGCTACCCCTTC. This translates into CASSLAQGLNYGYPF.

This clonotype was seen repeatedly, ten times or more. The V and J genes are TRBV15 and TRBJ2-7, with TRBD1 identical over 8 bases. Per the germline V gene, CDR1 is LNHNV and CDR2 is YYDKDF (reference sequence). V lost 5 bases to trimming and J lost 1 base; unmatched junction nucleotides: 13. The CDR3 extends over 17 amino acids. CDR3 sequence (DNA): TGTGCCACCAGCCCCTCGGGTGACAGGGGCAGGTCCTACGAGCAGTACTTC. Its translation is CATSPSGDRGRSYEQYF.

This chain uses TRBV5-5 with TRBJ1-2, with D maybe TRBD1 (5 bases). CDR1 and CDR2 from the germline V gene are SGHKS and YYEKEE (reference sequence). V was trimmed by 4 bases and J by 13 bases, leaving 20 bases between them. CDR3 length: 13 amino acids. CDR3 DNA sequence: TGTGCCAGCAGCCTACTCGTCGGACACCACCGCACCTTC. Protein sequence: CASSLLVGHHRTF.

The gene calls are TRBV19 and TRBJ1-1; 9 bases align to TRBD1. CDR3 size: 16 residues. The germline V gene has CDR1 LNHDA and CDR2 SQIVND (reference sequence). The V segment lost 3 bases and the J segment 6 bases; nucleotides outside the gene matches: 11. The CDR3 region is CASSMVSGTGSPEAFF. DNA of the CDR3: TGTGCCAGTAGTATGGTCAGCGGGACAGGGTCCCCTGAAGCTTTCTTT.

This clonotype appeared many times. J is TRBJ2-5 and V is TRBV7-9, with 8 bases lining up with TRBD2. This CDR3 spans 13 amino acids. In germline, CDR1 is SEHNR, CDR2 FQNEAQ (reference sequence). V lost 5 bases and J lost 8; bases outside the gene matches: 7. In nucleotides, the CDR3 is TGTGCCAGCAGCCCTAGAGCGGGAGAAACCCAGTACTTC. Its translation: CASSPRAGETQYF.

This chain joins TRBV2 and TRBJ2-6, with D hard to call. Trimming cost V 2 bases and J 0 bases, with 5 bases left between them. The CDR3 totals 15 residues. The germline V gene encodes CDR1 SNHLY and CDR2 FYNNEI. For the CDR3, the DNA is TGTGCCAGCAGTGAAAGGGACTCTGGGGCCAACGTCCTGACTTTC. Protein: CASSERDSGANVLTF.

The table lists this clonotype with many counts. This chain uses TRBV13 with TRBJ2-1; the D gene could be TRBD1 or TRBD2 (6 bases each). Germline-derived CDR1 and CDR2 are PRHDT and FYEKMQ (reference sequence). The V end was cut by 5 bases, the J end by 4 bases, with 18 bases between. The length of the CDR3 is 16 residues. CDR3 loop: CASSTSSRGPYNEQFF. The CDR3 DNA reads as TGTGCCAGCAGCACCAGCTCCCGGGGGCCGTACAATGAGCAGTTCTTC.

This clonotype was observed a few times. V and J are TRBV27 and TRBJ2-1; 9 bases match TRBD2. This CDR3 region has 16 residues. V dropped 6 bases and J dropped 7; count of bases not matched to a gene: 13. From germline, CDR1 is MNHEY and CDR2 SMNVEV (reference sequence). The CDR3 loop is CASRSLSGGRGNEQFF. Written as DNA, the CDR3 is TGTGCCAGCAGATCCCTCAGCGGGGGGCGTGGTAATGAGCAGTTCTTC.

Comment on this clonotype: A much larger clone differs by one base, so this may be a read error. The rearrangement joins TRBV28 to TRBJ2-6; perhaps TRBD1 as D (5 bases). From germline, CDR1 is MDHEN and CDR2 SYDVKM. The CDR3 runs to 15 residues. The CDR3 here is CVSSLNRPGANVLTF. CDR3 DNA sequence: TGTGTCAGCAGTTTGAACAGGCCTGGGGCCAACGTCCTGACTTTC.

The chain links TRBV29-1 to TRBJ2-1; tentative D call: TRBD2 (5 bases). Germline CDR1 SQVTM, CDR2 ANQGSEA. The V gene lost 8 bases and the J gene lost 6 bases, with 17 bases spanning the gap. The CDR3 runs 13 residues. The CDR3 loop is CSLMGKGVNEQFF. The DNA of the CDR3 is TGCAGCTTGATGGGAAAGGGAGTCAATGAGCAGTTCTTC.

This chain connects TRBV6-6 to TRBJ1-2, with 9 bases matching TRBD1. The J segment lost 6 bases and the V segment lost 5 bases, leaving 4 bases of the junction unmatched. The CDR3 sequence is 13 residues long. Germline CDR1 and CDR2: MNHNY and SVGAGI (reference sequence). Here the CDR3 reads CASSTTGGHGYTF. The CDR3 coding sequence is TGTGCCAGCAGTACAACAGGGGGCCATGGCTACACCTTC.

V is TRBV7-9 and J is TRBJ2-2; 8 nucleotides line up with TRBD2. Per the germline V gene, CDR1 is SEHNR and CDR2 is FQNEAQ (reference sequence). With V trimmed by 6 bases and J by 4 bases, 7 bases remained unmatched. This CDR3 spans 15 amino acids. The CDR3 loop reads CASRFSGRSTGELFF. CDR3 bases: TGTGCCAGCAGGTTCAGCGGGAGAAGCACCGGGGAGCTGTTTTTT. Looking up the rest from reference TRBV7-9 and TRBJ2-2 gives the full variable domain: DTGVSQNPRHKITKRGQNVTFRCDPISEHNRLYWYRQTLGQGPEFLTYFQNEAQLEKSRLLSDRFSAERPKGSFSTLEIQRTEQGDSAMYLCASRFSGRSTGELFFGEGSRLTVL.

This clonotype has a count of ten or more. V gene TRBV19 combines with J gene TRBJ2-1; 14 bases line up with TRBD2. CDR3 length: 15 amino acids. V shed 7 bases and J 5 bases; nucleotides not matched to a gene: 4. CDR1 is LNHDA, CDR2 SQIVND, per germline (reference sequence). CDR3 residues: CASTPGLAGDNEQFF. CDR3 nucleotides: TGTGCCAGTACCCCGGGACTAGCGGGGGACAATGAGCAGTTCTTC. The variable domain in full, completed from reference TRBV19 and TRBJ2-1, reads DGGITQSPKYLFRKEGQNVTLSCEQNLNHDAMYWYRQDPGQGLRLIYYSQIVNDFQKGDIAEGYSVSREKKESFPLTVTSAQKNPTAFYLCASTPGLAGDNEQFFGPGTRLTVL.

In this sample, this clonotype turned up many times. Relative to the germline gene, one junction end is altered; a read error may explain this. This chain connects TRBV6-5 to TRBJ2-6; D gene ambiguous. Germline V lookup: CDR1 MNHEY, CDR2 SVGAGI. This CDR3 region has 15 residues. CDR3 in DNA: TGTGCCAGCAGTCACTCGACGGGTGGGGCCAACGTCCTGACTTTC. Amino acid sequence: CASSHSTGGANVLTF.

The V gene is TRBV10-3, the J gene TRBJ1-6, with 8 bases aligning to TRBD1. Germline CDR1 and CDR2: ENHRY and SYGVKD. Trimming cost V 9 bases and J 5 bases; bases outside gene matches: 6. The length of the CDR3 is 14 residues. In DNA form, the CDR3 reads TGTGCCATTTCTGGACAGGGCCATAATTCACCCCTCCACTTT. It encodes CAISGQGHNSPLHF.

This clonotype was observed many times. CDR3 nucleotides: TGCGCCAGCAGCCAAGAACCCGGGACATCCGGCTCCTACGAGCAGTACTTC. It specifies CASSQEPGTSGSYEQYF. This chain links TRBV4-1 with TRBJ2-7; possibly TRBD1 for D (6 bases). CDR3 length equals 17 residues. Germline V gene data show CDR1 as MGHRA and CDR2 as YSYEKL. V dropped 0 bases and J dropped 0 bases, with 15 bases sitting between them.